What follows are 8 T cell receptor beta chains derived from one specimen sequenced in a study of cytomegalovirus exposure and HLA in healthy donors. The PCR was carried out with 60 Vbeta primers and 13 Jbeta primers. Here immunoSEQ multiplex PCR was the method, and the copy in TCRdb shows in-frame clones only, minus some. In total, the table holds around 140,000 clones. Sequencing was carried out using PBMCs. These receptors came from a man between 18 and 29 years old in good health and CMV-seronegative.

The chain couples TRBV7-9 to TRBJ2-3; possibly TRBD2 for D (6 bases). CDR3 length: 12 residues. CDR1 and CDR2 (germline): SEHNR, FQNEAQ (reference sequence). The V end was cut by 9 bases, the J end by 5 bases, with 12 bases between. Written as DNA, the CDR3 is TGTGCCAGTGGACTGGGGGGAGATACGCAGTATTTT. Residues: CASGLGGDTQYF.

Concerning this clone itself: The final CDR3 position lacks the conserved phenylalanine or tryptophan, pointing to a likely read error. This rearrangement joins TRBV11-1 to TRBJ2-3; D may be TRBD2 (6 bases). Germline CDR1 and CDR2: SGHAT and FQDESV (reference sequence). The V and J ends lost 8 bases and 3 bases respectively, with 6 bases between them. This CDR3 region has 11 residues. The CDR3 DNA sequence: TGTGCCAGCGGGGGGACAGATACGCAGTATCTT. Its protein product is CASGGTDTQYL.

V and J are TRBV28 and TRBJ2-5, with TRBD2 as a possible D gene (6 bases). The better agreement between TRBJ2-7 and the DNA end casts doubt on the J call. Germline-derived CDR1 and CDR2 are MDHEN and SYDVKM. The CDR3 has 14 amino acids. CDR3 DNA sequence: TGTGCCAGCAGTTTACCGGGAGTTACCTACGAGCAGTACTTC. The encoded protein is CASSLPGVTYEQYF.

The gene calls are TRBV30 and TRBJ2-3; 10 nucleotides match TRBD2. Trimming at V came to 6 bases and at J to 4 bases, leaving 4 bases not matched to a gene. The CDR3 totals 13 residues. Germline assignment: CDR1 GTSNPN and CDR2 SVGIG (reference sequence). DNA for the CDR3: TGTGCCTGCCAAGCGGGGGGGCCAGATACGCAGTATTTT. Protein sequence: CACQAGGPDTQYF.

This chain connects TRBV19 to TRBJ2-1; 9 bases align to TRBD2. CDR1 and CDR2 (germline): LNHDA, SQIVND (reference sequence). CDR3 size: 14 residues. The V segment lost 7 bases and the J segment 7 bases; nucleotides outside the gene matches: 8. The CDR3 DNA sequence: TGTGCCAGTAACGGCGGGGGGGCGCATAATGAGCAGTTCTTC. Its protein is CASNGGGAHNEQFF.

CDR3 DNA: TGTGCCAGCAGCGCGGGACTCAGCCACACAGATACGCAGTATTTT. This gives the protein CASSAGLSHTDTQYF. The genes are TRBV7-3 and TRBJ2-3; a weak D match, TRBD2 (6 bases). The V gene lost 5 bases and the J gene lost 2 bases, with 14 bases spanning the gap. The CDR3 covers 15 residues. Germline V gene sequence: CDR1 SGHTA, CDR2 FQGTGA.

This chain connects TRBV7-6 to TRBJ2-1; TRBD2 agrees at 8 bases. Trimming cost V 4 bases and J 7 bases; bases outside gene matches: 0. The CDR3 spans 12 residues. Germline V gene sequence: CDR1 SGHVS, CDR2 FNYEAQ. The CDR3 loop reads CASSSSGNEQFF. The CDR3 DNA reads as TGTGCCAGCAGCTCTAGCGGGAATGAGCAGTTCTTC.

The V gene is TRBV11-3, the J gene TRBJ2-2, with D perhaps matching TRBD2 (5 bases). V lost 0 bases and J lost 1, with 15 bases in between. Germline V gives CDR1 SGHNT, CDR2 YENEEA. The CDR3 loop spans 18 amino acids. The CDR3 protein is CASSLDQSGSGNTGELFF. In DNA form, the CDR3 reads TGTGCCAGCAGCTTAGATCAGTCGGGGAGCGGGAACACCGGGGAGCTGTTTTTT.